What follows are 7 T cell receptor beta chains derived from one specimen sequenced in a study of T cells after yellow fever vaccination. TCRdb re-called the 5' RACE reads with MiXCR, one entry per CDR3 protein. The sample lists under 700,000 distinct CDR3 sequences; roughly a sixth were seen once. The sequenced sample was PBMCs, obtained 4 to 5 days after the first yellow fever vaccination. The receptors were sampled from a man in his late teens or twenties who received the YFV17D yellow fever vaccine.

This clonotype was observed at least ten times. V usage is TRBV7-2 and J usage is TRBJ2-5; 9 nucleotides match TRBD2. This CDR3 region has 14 residues. V lost 3 bases, J lost 3 bases, and 2 bases stayed unmatched. Germline V CDR1 and CDR2: SGHTA, FQGNSA. For the CDR3, the DNA is TGTGCCAGCAGCTTTGCTAGCGGGGAAGAGACCCAGTACTTC. It codes for CASSFASGEETQYF. The full variable domain, in which reference TRBV7-2 and TRBJ2-5 provide the parts outside the CDR3, is GAGVSQSPSNKVTEKGKDVELRCDPISGHTALYWYRQSLGQGLEFLIYFQGNSAPDKSGLPSDRFSAERTGGSVSTLTIQRTQQEDSAVYLCASSFASGEETQYFGPGTRLLVL.

This clonotype was found a few times. One end of the junction does not line up with germline, which may come from a read error. This chain uses TRBV7-2 with TRBJ2-1, with 11 bases identical to TRBD2. Looked up from germline, CDR1 is SGHTA and CDR2 is FQGNSA. The CDR3 has 14 residues. In DNA form, the CDR3 reads TGTGCCAGCAGCGTAGCGGGGGGGCGGAATGAGCAGTTCTTC. Its translation is CASSVAGGRNEQFF.

V and J are TRBV3-1 and TRBJ2-7; no clear D gene. The CDR3 covers 13 residues. V gave up 1 base and J gave up 6 bases, with 10 bases separating them. Germline CDR1 and CDR2: LGHDT and YNNKEL (reference sequence). The CDR3 coding sequence is TGTGCCAGCAGCCAAGGGCTATTCGGCGAGCAGTACTTC. It codes for CASSQGLFGEQYF.

This chain connects TRBV18 to TRBJ2-4, with a possible D match to TRBD1 (5 bases). The CDR3 is made up of 17 amino acids. Trimming cost V 2 bases and J 0 bases, with 14 bases left between them. Germline CDR1 reads KGHSH; CDR2 reads LQKENI. CDR3 loop: CASSPGAGSLAKNIQYF. DNA for the CDR3: TGTGCCAGCTCACCAGGGGCAGGAAGCCTAGCCAAAAACATTCAGTACTTC.

This chain uses TRBV6-2 or TRBV6-3 with TRBJ2-1; D perhaps matches TRBD2 (6 bases). The V gene's germline CDR1 is MNHEY and CDR2 SVGEGT. This CDR3 spans 13 amino acids. Trimming cost V 7 bases and J 12 bases, with 19 bases left between them. CDR3 loop: CASIRRGGDGQFF. The CDR3 DNA sequence: TGTGCCAGCATCCGGCGGGGCGGTGATGGGCAGTTCTTC.

The DNA for the CDR3 is TGTGCCACCAGTGTGGGGGGCAATCAGCCCCAGCATTTT. Its protein product is CATSVGGNQPQHF. The rearrangement joins TRBV24-1 to TRBJ1-5; TRBD1 is a possible D gene (5 bases). Between the trimmed V and J ends, which lost 5 bases and 2 bases, there was a span of 6 bases. CDR1 and CDR2 from the germline V gene are KGHDR and SFDVKD. The CDR3 runs to 13 residues.

V and J are TRBV11-2 and TRBJ1-2; D unresolved. V was clipped by 1 base and J by 1 base, with 19 bases between them. The V gene's germline CDR1 is SGHAT and CDR2 FQNNGV. The CDR3 is 18 residues long. CDR3: CASSLVVGRGSVNYGYTF. The CDR3 region has the DNA TGTGCCAGCAGCTTAGTGGTGGGCAGAGGGAGCGTTAACTATGGCTACACCTTC.